This is a list of T cell receptor beta chains from one sample in a study of cytomegalovirus exposure and HLA in healthy donors. Assay: immunoSEQ multiplex PCR; the TCRdb copy retains only in-frame clones and omits some. The sample lists fewer than 150,000 clones, around 70% occurring once. Sequencing was carried out using PBMCs. These receptors originate from a woman aged 40 to 49 in good health and CMV-seronegative. Both conserved end residues are part of each CDR3. Fields, in order: D gene, clone size, V gene, J gene, CDR3 DNA, CDR3 protein. D genes are given only for firm matches. Part of the rows lack a size; the others show once, few, many or a class for expanded clones.

TRBD1	.	TRBV10-3	TRBJ1-5	TGTGCCATCAGCGAGGGACAGGGAAGCAATCAGCCCCAGCATTTT	CAISEGQGSNQPQHF
.	.	TRBV9	TRBJ1-2	TGTGCCAGCAGCCCCATACTCGGAGGCCCCTATGGCTACACCTTC	CASSPILGGPYGYTF
TRBD1	.	TRBV7-9	TRBJ1-1	TGTGCCAGCAGGCCGACAGGGGGCCGGGCTTTCTTT	CASRPTGGRAFF
.	few	TRBV7-9	TRBJ2-1	TGTGCCAGCAGCGATACGGGAGTTGGGTCCTACAATGAGCAGTTCTTC	CASSDTGVGSYNEQFF
TRBD1	.	TRBV10-3	TRBJ1-1	TGTGCCATCAGTGAGCCGGGGACAGGGGGAAACACTGAAGCTTTCTTT	CAISEPGTGGNTEAFF
.	few	TRBV7-2	TRBJ2-7	TGTGCCAGCAGCTTATCAGGGGTGGCCTACTACGAGCAGTACTTC	CASSLSGVAYYEQYF
TRBD1	.	TRBV14	TRBJ1-6	TGTGCCAGCAGCCCATTCGACAGGGGTAGTTCACCCCTCCACTTT	CASSPFDRGSSPLHF
TRBD1	.	TRBV5-1	TRBJ1-2	TGCGCCAGCAGCTTGGCGGCCGGACAGGGGAGCGGCTACACCTTC	CASSLAAGQGSGYTF
TRBD1	once	TRBV10-3	TRBJ1-5	TGTGCCATCAGCCAACGGACAGGGGGAGGTAATCAGCCCCAGCATTTT	CAISQRTGGGNQPQHF
.	.	TRBV19	TRBJ1-1	TGTGCCAGTAGAGTCGTCGGCACAGACACTGAAGCTTTCTTT	CASRVVGTDTEAFF
TRBD1	.	TRBV19	TRBJ1-5	TGTGCCAGTAGTACCTCAGGGGGCGCATCACGCAATCAGCCCCAGCATTTT	CASSTSGGASRNQPQHF
.	.	TRBV4-2	TRBJ2-2	TGTGCCAGCAGCCAAGCCGCAGGGAACACCGGGGAGCTGTTTTTT	CASSQAAGNTGELFF
TRBD2	.	TRBV7-9	TRBJ2-5	TGTGCCAGCAGCTTAGCTAGCGGGAGATCCCAAGAGACCCAGTACTTC	CASSLASGRSQETQYF
TRBD2	many	TRBV4-2	TRBJ2-1	TGTGCCAGCAGCCAAGAAGGGACTAGCCCCTACAATGAGCAGTTCTTC	CASSQEGTSPYNEQFF
TRBD1	.	TRBV19	TRBJ1-2	TGTGCCAGTACCCATACAGGGGGCTCTAACTATGGCTACACCTTC	CASTHTGGSNYGYTF
TRBD1	.	TRBV6-5	TRBJ1-1	TGTGCCAGCAGCGGGACAGGGTCTGAAGCTTTCTTT	CASSGTGSEAFF
.	.	TRBV29-1	TRBJ1-5	TGCAGCGTTGTATTTCAGGGCAATCAGCCCCAGCATTTT	CSVVFQGNQPQHF
.	.	TRBV9	TRBJ1-3	TGTGCCAGCAGCCCACAGGGCCTTTCTGGAAACACCATATATTTT	CASSPQGLSGNTIYF
.	few	TRBV7-9	TRBJ2-3	TGTGCCAGCAGCTTAGCTAGAGGGGGTAGCACAGATACGCAGTATTTT	CASSLARGGSTDTQYF
.	once	TRBV5-1	TRBJ2-7	TGCGCCAGCAGCAAACAGGGCGGTCGCCTCGAGCAGTACTTC	CASSKQGGRLEQYF
.	.	TRBV9	TRBJ1-2	TGTGCCAGCAGAGACACAGGGTACAATGGCTACACCTTC	CASRDTGYNGYTF
TRBD2	once	TRBV18	TRBJ2-7	TGTGCCAGCTCACCAAGAGGGGAGGGCGAGCAGTACTTC	CASSPRGEGEQYF
.	once	TRBV5-5	TRBJ2-1	TGTGCCAGCGGAATTTTCGGGGGTGAGCAGTTCTTC	CASGIFGGEQFF
TRBD2	.	TRBV28	TRBJ2-3	TGTGCCAGCAGTTCCACTAGCGGGAGGGGTAGAAGGGATACGCAGTATTTT	CASSSTSGRGRRDTQYF
.	.	TRBV5-1	TRBJ2-5	TGCGCCAGCAGCCGCGATGGGGGCAGACAAGAGACCCAGTACTTC	CASSRDGGRQETQYF
TRBD2	few	TRBV4-2	TRBJ2-2	TGTGCCAGCAGCCAAGCTAGCGGGAGCGCGGCCGGGGAGCTGTTTTTT	CASSQASGSAAGELFF
.	.	TRBV4-1	TRBJ1-6	TGCGCCAGCAGCCAAGATAGTATGTCTCCTAATTCACCCCTCCACTTT	CASSQDSMSPNSPLHF
.	.	TRBV7-9	TRBJ2-7	TGTGCCAGCAGCCCCCCAAGTTGGGGAGCAGGCTACGAGCAGTACTTC	CASSPPSWGAGYEQYF
TRBD2	.	TRBV9	TRBJ2-7	TGTGCCAGCAGCACTACTGAGGGACTAGCGTTATACGAGCAGTACTTC	CASSTTEGLALYEQYF
.	once	TRBV6-5	TRBJ2-5	TGTGCCAGCAGGTGGACACGAAGGGTTGAGACCCAGTACTTC	CASRWTRRVETQYF